This T cell receptor (beta chain) was obtained from a study of cytomegalovirus exposure and HLA in healthy donors. Across the study: The Caucasian-associated ancestry cluster held over 80% of a few hundred genotyped donors. Whole-study findings and limits: A later analysis found that most CMV-associated TCR beta chains appeared HLA-restricted.

Vbeta (60) and Jbeta (13) primers were used in the PCR. Method: immunoSEQ multiplex PCR; TCRdb's copy keeps in-frame clones and lacks some. The repertoire holds roughly 100,000 clones, with less than 9.5% as singletons. This CDR3 has 15 residues. Losses at the gene ends were 3 bases for V and 0 bases for J; bases not matched to a gene: 1. The germline V gene has CDR1 LGHNA and CDR2 YNFKEQ. This clone was seen a few times. Its antigen is currently unknown. This receptor was taken from a man aged 45-65 years in good health and CMV-seropositive. V usage is TRBV4-2 and J usage is TRBJ2-1; 8 bases map to TRBD1. Sequencing was carried out using PBMCs. The CDR3 DNA sequence: TGTGCCAGCAGCCAGGGGACAGGCTCCTACAATGAGCAGTTCTTC. It translates to CASSQGTGSYNEQFF.